Presented here are 30 T cell receptor beta chains from one specimen sequenced in a study of T cells in narcolepsy. The repertoire was sequenced with immunoSEQ multiplex PCR; TCRdb's copy has only in-frame clones and lacks some. The sample lists some 8,000 clones; more than 55% were seen once. Sequenced input: CD45RA- memory CD8+ T cells from PBMCs. The source is a human donor with narcolepsy.

This clone was recorded a few times. The chain links TRBV7-8 to TRBJ2-3; D remains ambiguous. The length of the CDR3 is 15 residues. Per germline, CDR1 SGHVS and CDR2 FQNEAQ. Trimming removed 0 bases from V and 0 bases from J, with 7 bases in between. CDR3 sequence reads: CASSLARLSTDTQYF. CDR3 in DNA: TGTGCCAGCAGCTTAGCGAGACTGAGCACAGATACGCAGTATTTT.

The genes are TRBV11-3 and TRBJ2-3, with TRBD2 matching over 7 bases. Germline CDR1 is SGHNT and CDR2 is YENEEA. There are 16 residues in the CDR3. The V gene end was trimmed by 1 base and the J gene end by 6 bases; junction bases not matched to a gene: 10. The CDR3 protein is CASSLGGAGVRDTQYF. DNA of the CDR3: TGTGCCAGCAGCTTAGGGGGCGCGGGAGTAAGGGATACGCAGTATTTT.

This clone turned up a few times. This rearrangement joins TRBV4-3 to TRBJ2-1; weak D call: TRBD1 (5 bases). Germline V gene sequence: CDR1 LGHNA, CDR2 YSLEER. Between the trimmed V and J ends, which lost 0 bases and 3 bases, there was a span of 9 bases. There are 15 residues in the CDR3. CDR3 sequence: CASSQDAGIYNEQFF. The CDR3 bases are TGCGCCAGCAGCCAAGATGCAGGGATCTACAATGAGCAGTTCTTC.

The chain joins TRBV7-9 to TRBJ2-5; a possible D gene is TRBD2 (5 bases). The J call could be wrong; TRBJ2-7 is a better fit for the DNA end. There are 13 residues in the CDR3. Germline-derived CDR1 and CDR2 are SEHNR and FQNEAQ (reference sequence). The CDR3: CASSPPEGYEQYF. The CDR3 nucleotides read TGTGCCAGCAGCCCCCCTGAGGGCTACGAGCAGTACTTC.

The chain has TRBV4-3 and TRBJ1-6; D is undetermined. The V gene's germline CDR1 is LGHNA and CDR2 YSLEER. The CDR3 sequence is 14 residues long. Deletions cut 0 bases from V and 8 bases from J, with 8 bases between. CDR3: CASSQEVSYSPLHF. CDR3 bases: TGCGCCAGCAGCCAAGAGGTCAGTTATTCACCCCTCCACTTT.

The chain links TRBV27 to TRBJ1-2; no firm D call. CDR1 and CDR2 (germline): MNHEY, SMNVEV (reference sequence). The CDR3 contains 14 residues. Trimming cost V 7 bases and J 8 bases, with 20 bases left between them. CDR3 in DNA: TGTGCCAGCACCCCCGTGGGGTTTTTAGGGGGCTACACCTTC. Encoded protein: CASTPVGFLGGYTF.

This chain uses TRBV7-6 with TRBJ2-7; 7 bases agree with TRBD2. From germline, CDR1 is SGHVS and CDR2 FNYEAQ. This CDR3 is 13 amino acids long. The V gene end was trimmed by 3 bases and the J gene end by 6 bases; junction bases not matched to a gene: 5. The CDR3 coding sequence is TGTGCCAGCAGCTTGGGGACTACTGGCGAGCAGTACTTC. Its protein product is CASSLGTTGEQYF.

The chain links TRBV5-4 to TRBJ1-1; D is unclear. V was pared by 4 bases and J by 3 bases, with 13 bases between. Per the germline V gene, CDR1 is SGHNT and CDR2 is YYREEE (reference sequence). The CDR3 contains 14 residues. For the CDR3, the DNA is TGTGCCAGCAGCCCCGTTGTTGGTGACACTGAAGCTTTCTTT. Protein: CASSPVVGDTEAFF.

A few counts support this clone. The rearrangement joins TRBV5-4 to TRBJ2-3, with D possibly being TRBD2 (6 bases). The CDR3 totals 15 residues. Germline values: CDR1 SGHNT, CDR2 YYREEE (reference sequence). V was cut by 7 bases and J by 0 bases, with 15 bases left in between. The CDR3 coding sequence is TGTGCCAGCCCCTCGACGGGGGATAGCACAGATACGCAGTATTTT. Protein sequence: CASPSTGDSTDTQYF.

The sample holds a few counts of this clone. The chain recombines TRBV9 with TRBJ2-1; the match to TRBD2 covers 10 bases. The V and J ends lost 0 bases and 6 bases, in that order; junction bases with no gene match: 9. The CDR3 totals 17 residues. Germline V gives CDR1 SGDLS, CDR2 YYNGEE. CDR3 in DNA: TGTGCCAGCAGCGTAGGAACCAGCGGGGGGGCCGGCAATGAGCAGTTCTTC. Encoded protein: CASSVGTSGGAGNEQFF.

This rearrangement joins TRBV6-6 to TRBJ2-3; 7 bases are a match to TRBD1. Germline lookup yields CDR1 MNHNY and CDR2 SVGAGI (reference sequence). The length of the CDR3 is 13 residues. V lost 6 bases, J lost 4 bases, and 4 bases stayed unmatched. The CDR3 DNA is TGTGCCAGCAGCGGGACAGAAGCAGATACGCAGTATTTT. It specifies CASSGTEADTQYF.

J is TRBJ2-2 and V is TRBV2; 10 bases match TRBD1. Trimming removed 5 bases from V and 4 bases from J; junction bases left unmatched: 7. Germline CDR1 reads SNHLY; CDR2 reads FYNNEI. The CDR3 is 16 residues long. The CDR3 loop reads CASSQWGQGSTGELFF. The CDR3 DNA follows: TGTGCCAGCAGTCAATGGGGACAGGGGAGCACCGGGGAGCTGTTTTTT.

This clone was detected a few times. This chain connects TRBV27 to TRBJ1-2, with 9 bases identical to TRBD1. The ends lost 2 bases at V and 8 bases at J; junction bases unmatched: 9. The CDR3 consists of 15 residues. The germline V gene has CDR1 MNHEY and CDR2 SMNVEV (reference sequence). DNA for the CDR3: TGTGCCAGCAGTTTAGATACAGGGGGCCAACGGGGCTACACCTTC. Translating it yields CASSLDTGGQRGYTF.

The chain is built from TRBV7-2 and TRBJ1-1; TRBD1 is a possible D gene (5 bases). V lost 4 bases to trimming and J lost 0 bases, with 21 bases between them. Looked up from germline, CDR1 is SGHTA and CDR2 is FQGNSA. The CDR3 consists of 18 residues. The CDR3, as DNA: TGTGCCAGCAGCTCCTCCCCCAGGGACTTGGGGATGAACACTGAAGCTTTCTTT. Encoded protein: CASSSSPRDLGMNTEAFF. The full variable domain, completed using reference TRBV7-2 and TRBJ1-1, is GAGVSQSPSNKVTEKGKDVELRCDPISGHTALYWYRQSLGQGLEFLIYFQGNSAPDKSGLPSDRFSAERTGGSVSTLTIQRTQQEDSAVYLCASSSSPRDLGMNTEAFFGQGTRLTVV.

This rearrangement joins TRBV5-6 to TRBJ1-4; possibly TRBD1 for D (5 bases). Trimming cost V 4 bases and J 4 bases, with 11 bases left between them. The V gene's germline CDR1 is SGHDT and CDR2 YYEEEE. The CDR3 totals 14 residues. CDR3 DNA sequence: TGTGCCAGCAGCCTGAAGGGGTTTAATGAAAAACTGTTTTTT. Its protein product is CASSLKGFNEKLFF.

The chain joins TRBV9 to TRBJ1-5, with TRBD1 as a possible D gene (6 bases). The V gene's germline CDR1 is SGDLS and CDR2 YYNGEE. This CDR3 contains 16 residues. Trimming removed 2 bases at V and 1 base at J, with 13 bases between. DNA for the CDR3: TGTGCCAGCAGCGTGGGGGCGACGGGCAGCAATCAGCCCCAGCATTTT. Translation: CASSVGATGSNQPQHF. The variable domain in full, with the rest retrieved from reference TRBV9 and TRBJ1-5, is DSGVTQTPKHLITATGQRVTLRCSPRSGDLSVYWYQQSLDQGLQFLIQYYNGEERAKGNILERFSAQQFPDLHSELNLSSLELGDSALYFCASSVGATGSNQPQHFGDGTRLSIL.

The rearrangement joins TRBV7-3 to TRBJ2-3; 10 positions agree with TRBD2. Trimming at V came to 2 bases and at J to 2 bases, leaving 4 bases not matched to a gene. The length of the CDR3 is 16 residues. From germline, CDR1 is SGHTA and CDR2 FQGTGA. This CDR3 reads CASSLYSGGYTDTQYF. DNA for the CDR3: TGTGCCAGCAGCTTATATAGCGGGGGGTACACAGATACGCAGTATTTT.

The J gene is TRBJ1-1, the V gene TRBV15; a possible D gene is TRBD1 (6 bases). Germline V gene data show CDR1 as LNHNV and CDR2 as YYDKDF (reference sequence). Trimming cost V 3 bases and J 1 base, with 6 bases left between them. CDR3 length: 13 amino acids. CDR3 sequence reads: CATSRTGNTEAFF. DNA of the CDR3: TGTGCCACCAGCAGGACAGGGAACACTGAAGCTTTCTTT.

This sequence joins TRBV4-1 and TRBJ1-2; D is perhaps TRBD1 (5 bases). Germline CDR1 and CDR2: MGHRA and YSYEKL. V dropped 1 base and J dropped 1 base, with 10 bases sitting between them. The CDR3 is 15 amino acids. CDR3 region: CASSQGAGSNYGYTF. As DNA, the CDR3 is TGCGCCAGCAGCCAAGGGGCAGGGAGTAACTATGGCTACACCTTC.

The chain has TRBV13 and TRBJ2-7; D may match TRBD1 or TRBD2 (6 bases each). The CDR3 totals 15 residues. Trimming shortened V by 2 bases and J by 5 bases, and 16 bases separated the two germline ends. Germline V CDR1 and CDR2: PRHDT, FYEKMQ (reference sequence). The CDR3 sequence is CASSLFGQGRNEQYF. The DNA for the CDR3 is TGTGCCAGCAGCTTATTTGGTCAGGGGAGGAACGAGCAGTACTTC.

This clone appeared once. The chain has TRBV19 and TRBJ2-7; D might be TRBD1 or TRBD2, each matching 5 bases. V was shortened by 1 base and J by 5 bases, with 12 bases between the two germline ends. Germline CDR1 and CDR2: LNHDA and SQIVND (reference sequence). The CDR3 covers 14 residues. CDR3 loop: CASSIGVRDDEQYF. The CDR3 region has the DNA TGTGCCAGTAGTATAGGGGTCCGGGACGACGAGCAGTACTTC. Based on the CDR3 plus reference TRBV19 and TRBJ2-7, the full variable domain is DGGITQSPKYLFRKEGQNVTLSCEQNLNHDAMYWYRQDPGQGLRLIYYSQIVNDFQKGDIAEGYSVSREKKESFPLTVTSAQKNPTAFYLCASSIGVRDDEQYFGPGTRLTVT.

The rearrangement links TRBV4-3 to TRBJ2-1; 11 positions match TRBD2. V was clipped by 1 base and J by 8 bases; unmatched bases: 7. The length of the CDR3 is 16 residues. Germline loops: CDR1 LGHNA, CDR2 YSLEER. For the CDR3, the DNA is TGCGCCAGCAGCCAAGCGGGTAGCGGGGGGGCAGATGAGCAGTTCTTC. Amino acid sequence: CASSQAGSGGADEQFF.

CDR3 region: CASSEAPLMNTEAFF. CDR3 sequence (DNA): TGTGCCAGCAGTGAAGCGCCCCTGATGAACACTGAAGCTTTCTTT. The chain joins TRBV2 to TRBJ1-1; D unresolved. CDR3 length: 15 amino acids. V was pared by 0 bases and J by 0 bases, with 8 bases between. Germline V gene data show CDR1 as SNHLY and CDR2 as FYNNEI.

This clone occurred a few times. This chain connects TRBV27 to TRBJ2-2; 7 bases map to TRBD1. Germline trimming cut 4 bases from V and 4 bases from J; bases unmatched to any gene: 3. The CDR3 has 14 amino acids. The V gene's germline CDR1 is MNHEY and CDR2 SMNVEV (reference sequence). The CDR3 bases are TGTGCCAGCAGTTCTACAGGGGCCACCGGGGAGCTGTTTTTT. It is translated as CASSSTGATGELFF.

The V and J genes are TRBV6-1 and TRBJ1-5; D uncertain. There are 14 residues in the CDR3. The ends were cut back, 5 bases at V and 0 bases at J, with 8 bases in the middle. Germline loops: CDR1 MNHNS, CDR2 SASEGT. This chain's CDR3 is CASSTDGSNQPQHF. For the CDR3, the DNA is TGTGCCAGCAGTACTGACGGTAGCAATCAGCCCCAGCATTTT.

The chain carries TRBV27 and TRBJ1-2; D call uncertain. Per germline, CDR1 MNHEY and CDR2 SMNVEV (reference sequence). V lost 3 bases and J lost 4, with 9 bases in between. CDR3 size: 13 residues. The DNA for the CDR3 is TGTGCCAGCAGTTTGGGCCCTGGCTATGGCTACACCTTC. It specifies CASSLGPGYGYTF.

This clone appeared a few times. The rearrangement joins TRBV29-1 to TRBJ1-1; no clear D. The V gene's germline CDR1 is SQVTM and CDR2 ANQGSEA. The CDR3 has 13 residues. Deletions cut 0 bases from V and 1 base from J, with 6 bases between. This CDR3 reads CSVEEVGNTEAFF. The CDR3 DNA reads as TGCAGCGTTGAAGAGGTAGGGAACACTGAAGCTTTCTTT.

This chain connects TRBV6-1 to TRBJ1-2; the match to TRBD1 covers 7 bases. Germline V gene lookup returns CDR1 MNHNS and CDR2 SASEGT. The CDR3 totals 17 residues. V dropped 3 bases and J dropped 3; count of bases not matched to a gene: 13. The CDR3 is CASSDLADDREDYGYTF. DNA for the CDR3: TGTGCCAGCAGTGACCTGGCTGATGACAGGGAGGACTATGGCTACACCTTC.

The CDR3 DNA is TGTGCCAGCAGTTACGCCTACGAGCAGTACTTC. Protein product: CASSYAYEQYF. The V gene is TRBV6-6, the J gene TRBJ2-7; D is uncertain. V gave up 2 bases and J gave up 2 bases, with 1 base separating them. The CDR3 runs to 11 residues. CDR1 and CDR2 from the germline V gene are MNHNY and SVGAGI (reference sequence).

The J gene is TRBJ2-2, the V gene TRBV6-1; D assignment may be TRBD1 or TRBD2 (5 bases each). There are 13 residues in the CDR3. Deletions cut 6 bases from V and 2 bases from J, with 7 bases between. CDR1 and CDR2 (germline): MNHNS, SASEGT. As DNA, the CDR3 is TGTGCCAGCAGGAGGGACAACACCGGGGAGCTGTTTTTT. Its translation is CASRRDNTGELFF.